Listed below are T cell receptor beta chains from one sample, sequenced in a study of blood T cell repertoires in COVID-19. The method was immunoSEQ multiplex PCR; TCRdb's version includes in-frame clones alone and lacks a portion of them. The data show some 450,000 clones, roughly 89% seen once. The sample taken for sequencing was peripheral blood. These receptors originate from a man aged 18 to 35 with COVID-19, enrolled during active disease. The CDR3 runs from the conserved cysteine through the conserved F or W. A D gene is named only where the DNA matches it firmly. Not all rows give a size; the values are once, few, many and, for expanded clones, a class.

d_gene: .
v_gene: TRBV2
abundance: .
j_gene: TRBJ2-7
len: 11
CDR3aa: CASSAYGEQYF
CDR3nt: TGTGCCAGCAGTGCCTATGGCGAGCAGTACTTC

d_gene: .
v_gene: TRBV18
abundance: .
j_gene: TRBJ2-3
len: 16
CDR3aa: CASSPELTASTDTQYF
CDR3nt: TGTGCCAGCTCACCCGAACTTACAGCTAGCACAGATACGCAGTATTTT

d_gene: TRBD1
v_gene: TRBV12-5
abundance: .
j_gene: TRBJ2-7
len: 16
CDR3aa: CASGLDQGDSPYEQYF
CDR3nt: TGTGCTAGTGGTTTGGACCAGGGGGACAGTCCCTACGAGCAGTACTTC

d_gene: .
v_gene: TRBV2
abundance: .
j_gene: TRBJ1-4
len: 15
CDR3aa: CASSVGQTTNEKLFF
CDR3nt: TGTGCCAGCAGTGTTGGACAGACAACTAATGAAAAACTGTTTTTT

d_gene: .
v_gene: TRBV28
abundance: .
j_gene: TRBJ2-7
len: 13
CDR3aa: CASSPRVGYEQYF
CDR3nt: TGTGCCAGCAGTCCCCGGGTGGGCTACGAGCAGTACTTC

d_gene: .
v_gene: TRBV30
abundance: .
j_gene: TRBJ2-2
len: 14
CDR3aa: CAWRGGVETGELFF
CDR3nt: TGTGCCTGGAGGGGCGGGGTCGAGACCGGGGAGCTGTTTTTT

d_gene: .
v_gene: TRBV7-6
abundance: .
j_gene: TRBJ2-2
len: 16
CDR3aa: CASSLASGRNTGELFF
CDR3nt: TGTGCCAGCAGCTTAGCCTCAGGGCGGAACACCGGGGAGCTGTTTTTT

d_gene: .
v_gene: TRBV6-1
abundance: .
j_gene: TRBJ2-1
len: 16
CDR3aa: CASSGADRSSYNEQFF
CDR3nt: TGTGCCAGCAGTGGGGCCGACAGGAGCTCCTACAATGAGCAGTTCTTC

d_gene: TRBD2
v_gene: TRBV18
abundance: .
j_gene: TRBJ2-7
len: 16
CDR3aa: CASSPVTSASSYEQYF
CDR3nt: TGTGCCAGCTCACCAGTGACTAGCGCGTCAAGCTACGAGCAGTACTTC

d_gene: TRBD1
v_gene: TRBV25-1
abundance: .
j_gene: TRBJ2-2
len: 16
CDR3aa: CASSPRQGVRGGELFF
CDR3nt: TGTGCCAGCAGTCCCCGACAGGGGGTTCGAGGCGGGGAGCTGTTTTTT

d_gene: TRBD1
v_gene: TRBV6-6
abundance: .
j_gene: TRBJ2-7
len: 16
CDR3aa: CASSALQGTGSYEQYF
CDR3nt: TGTGCCAGCAGTGCACTACAGGGGACGGGTTCCTACGAGCAGTACTTC

d_gene: .
v_gene: TRBV2
abundance: .
j_gene: TRBJ1-5
len: 13
CDR3aa: CASQGDGNQPQHF
CDR3nt: TGTGCCAGCCAGGGCGACGGCAATCAGCCCCAGCATTTT

d_gene: .
v_gene: TRBV28
abundance: .
j_gene: TRBJ1-5
len: 14
CDR3aa: CATWGRGNNQPQHF
CDR3nt: TGTGCCACCTGGGGAAGGGGGAACAATCAGCCCCAGCATTTT

d_gene: .
v_gene: TRBV6-1
abundance: .
j_gene: TRBJ1-3
len: 15
CDR3aa: CASSEARVPGNTIYF
CDR3nt: TGTGCCAGCAGTGAAGCGAGGGTACCTGGAAACACCATATATTTT

d_gene: .
v_gene: TRBV30
abundance: .
j_gene: TRBJ2-3
len: 13
CDR3aa: CAFSPYGTDTQYF
CDR3nt: TGTGCCTTCTCTCCCTACGGGACAGATACGCAGTATTTT

d_gene: TRBD2
v_gene: TRBV11-3
abundance: .
j_gene: TRBJ2-1
len: 17
CDR3aa: CASSLEGWLAGVNEQFF
CDR3nt: TGTGCCAGCAGCTTAGAAGGGTGGCTAGCGGGAGTAAATGAGCAGTTCTTC

d_gene: .
v_gene: TRBV12-3/TRBV12-4
abundance: once
j_gene: TRBJ2-5
len: 11
CDR3aa: CASSNRETQYF
CDR3nt: TGTGCCAGCAGTAACCGGGAGACCCAGTACTTC